The 26 T cell receptor beta chains presented below share a single source sample, sequenced in a study of blood T cells in healthy people across ages. It was with a sample-barcoded 5' primer and a J-beta primer mix that a second PCR of roughly 6 to 12 cycles was run. From the 5' RACE reads, TCRdb called clonotypes with MiXCR, one entry per CDR3 protein. The sample yields 550,000 to 750,000 distinct CDR3 sequences, roughly 21% seen once. The source material was blood. The origin of the receptors is a man between 65 and 85 years old in good health.

The rearrangement uses TRBV20-1 and TRBJ2-1; D is uncertain. CDR1 is DFQATT and CDR2 is SNEGSKA in the germline V gene (reference sequence). The CDR3 totals 11 residues. Between the trimmed V and J ends, which lost 5 bases and 8 bases, there was a span of 10 bases. For the CDR3, the DNA is TGCAGTGCTTTCCGAACAGATGAGCAGTTCTTC. Amino acids: CSAFRTDEQFF.

About this clonotype itself: A much larger clone lies a single base off, so this may be a read error. The chain uses TRBV9 and TRBJ2-1, with TRBD2 matching over 11 bases. Looked up from germline, CDR1 is SGDLS and CDR2 is YYNGEE. The CDR3 has 14 amino acids. After removal of 5 bases from V and 4 bases from J, the junction contained 2 bases not matched to a gene. The CDR3 here is CASSWTSGYNEQFF. The CDR3 region has the DNA TGTGCCAGCAGTTGGACTAGCGGGTACAATGAGCAGTTCTTC.

CDR3 sequence (DNA): TGTGCCAGCAGCGTATCGGGCTCCAGTCCCACAGATACGCAGTATTTT. Its translation is CASSVSGSSPTDTQYF. This chain connects TRBV2 to TRBJ2-3; D unresolved. CDR1 is SNHLY, CDR2 FYNNEI, per germline. CDR3 length: 16 residues. The V gene lost 6 bases and the J gene lost 2 bases, with 18 bases spanning the gap.

This clonotype was detected ten times or more. This sequence joins TRBV2 and TRBJ2-3; perhaps TRBD2 as D (5 bases). This CDR3 has 10 amino acids. V gave up 8 bases and J gave up 6 bases, with 6 bases separating them. Germline V lookup: CDR1 SNHLY, CDR2 FYNNEI. CDR3: CASLADTQYF. The DNA of the CDR3 is TGTGCCAGCTTAGCGGATACGCAGTATTTT.

This clonotype was detected only a few times. A junction boundary mismatches the germline segment, possibly from a read error. The V call is TRBV29-1, the J call TRBJ2-5, with 7 positions matching TRBD2. Germline V lookup: CDR1 SQVTM, CDR2 ANQGSEA. This CDR3 is built from 11 residues. CDR3 coding DNA: TGCAGCGTTGAGGGGTGGGGGGGAATTAACTTC. It codes for CSVEGWGGINF.

This clonotype turned up a few times. At one boundary the junction diverges from the germline segment, which might be a read error. The V and J genes are TRBV25-1 and TRBJ2-5; D is unclear. This CDR3 has 16 amino acids. Germline lookup yields CDR1 MGHDK and CDR2 SYGVNS. CDR3 sequence reads: CASSAAPGWQQETLYF. The DNA for the CDR3 is TGTGCCAGCAGTGCAGCCCCCGGCTGGCAGCAAGAGACCCTGTACTTC.

Note on this clonotype: The junction does not match germline at one end; this may be a read error. The chain uses TRBV12-3 or TRBV12-4 and TRBJ2-3; 9 bases agree with TRBD2. This CDR3 region has 16 residues. The CDR3 here is CASSHPGGRGADTQYF. The CDR3 DNA follows: TGTGCCAGCAGCCACCCTGGCGGGAGGGGTGCAGACACGCAGTATTTT.

This clonotype has just a few counts. The chain couples TRBV7-6 to TRBJ1-1, with TRBD1 as a possible D gene (5 bases). The CDR3 runs to 15 residues. Trimming cost V 0 bases and J 5 bases, with 13 bases left between them. Germline assignment: CDR1 SGHVS and CDR2 FNYEAQ. The CDR3 nucleotides read TGTGCCAGCAGCTTAGCCGCAGCGGGGGGAACTGAAGCTTTCTTT. Protein sequence: CASSLAAAGGTEAFF.

This chain joins TRBV5-5 and TRBJ2-1; TRBD2 matches at 16 bases. Per germline, CDR1 SGHKS and CDR2 YYEKEE (reference sequence). With V trimmed by 4 bases and J by 4 bases, 11 bases remained unmatched. CDR3 size: 19 residues. The CDR3 DNA reads TGTGCCAGCAGCAACGCCGGGACTAGCGGGGGGGCCGGGTACAATGAGCAGTTCTTC. It translates to CASSNAGTSGGAGYNEQFF.

This clonotype appeared many times. The chain has TRBV4-1 and TRBJ2-5; D is undetermined. Germline assignment: CDR1 MGHRA and CDR2 YSYEKL. The germline V and J ends were trimmed by 4 bases and 1 base, with 10 bases remaining between them. The CDR3 loop spans 14 amino acids. For the CDR3, the DNA is TGCGCCAGCAGCCCCCGGACGGTCCAAGAGACCCAGTACTTC. As protein: CASSPRTVQETQYF.

The V gene is TRBV4-2, the J gene TRBJ1-1; 7 bases agree with TRBD1. The trim removed 6 bases at V and 9 bases at J, leaving 7 bases unmatched. This CDR3 comprises 12 residues. CDR1 LGHNA and CDR2 YNFKEQ come from the germline V gene. In DNA form, the CDR3 reads TGTGCCAGCAGTGACTCGACAGGGAAAGCTTTCTTT. Encoded protein: CASSDSTGKAFF.

In its sample, this clonotype was seen a few times. The rearrangement links TRBV9 to TRBJ2-5; D could derive from TRBD1 or TRBD2 (5 bases each). The J call may be mistaken, given a closer DNA end match to TRBJ2-1. This CDR3 is 16 amino acids long. Germline V lookup: CDR1 SGDLS, CDR2 YYNGEE. CDR3 region: CASSVARGDYDNEQFF. The CDR3 DNA reads TGTGCCAGCAGCGTAGCTCGAGGGGATTACGACAATGAGCAGTTCTTC.

The chain recombines TRBV5-5 with TRBJ1-5; 7 bases map to TRBD1. The CDR3 covers 15 residues. CDR1 is SGHKS, CDR2 YYEKEE, per germline (reference sequence). Trimming at V came to 3 bases and at J to 0 bases, leaving 3 bases not matched to a gene. DNA for the CDR3: TGTGCCAGCAGCTCAGACAGGGCTAGCAATCAGCCCCAGCATTTT. This translates into CASSSDRASNQPQHF. Full variable domain (remainder filled in from reference TRBV5-5 and TRBJ1-5): DAGVTQSPTHLIKTRGQQVTLRCSPISGHKSVSWYQQVLGQGPQFIFQYYEKEERGRGNFPDRFSARQFPNYSSELNVNALLLGDSALYLCASSSDRASNQPQHFGDGTRLSIL.

At least ten counts were recorded for this clonotype. The genes are TRBV10-3 and TRBJ1-4; D remains unclear. From germline, CDR1 is ENHRY and CDR2 SYGVKD. The CDR3 runs to 14 residues. V lost 3 bases and J 5 bases, leaving 10 bases between the germline ends. The CDR3 region has the DNA TGTGCCATCAGTGACATGAGACCGAATGAAAAACTGTTTTTT. Translation: CAISDMRPNEKLFF.

Written as DNA, the CDR3 is TGCAGTGCTAGCACGGGGGGTGAAAAACTGTTTTTT. It encodes CSASTGGEKLFF. This chain connects TRBV20-1 to TRBJ1-4, with D possibly matching TRBD1 (5 bases). Germline V gives CDR1 DFQATT, CDR2 SNEGSKA (reference sequence). This CDR3 is built from 12 residues. Trimming pared 3 bases from V and 7 bases from J, leaving 9 bases between.

This clonotype was seen a handful of times. The V call is TRBV5-1, the J call TRBJ2-3; TRBD2 matches at 7 bases. This CDR3 is 16 amino acids long. V dropped 7 bases and J dropped 3; count of bases not matched to a gene: 14. Germline assignment: CDR1 SGHRS and CDR2 YFSETQ. This CDR3 is CASSPRGGSETDTQYF. CDR3 nucleotides: TGCGCCAGCTCCCCCCGGGGCGGGAGTGAGACAGATACGCAGTATTTT.

V gene TRBV4-3 combines with J gene TRBJ2-5; 11 nucleotides match TRBD2. The tail of the sequence fits TRBJ2-7 better, so the J call may be wrong. Germline V CDR1 and CDR2: LGHNA, YSLEER. This CDR3 contains 20 residues. The CDR3 spells CASSQGDGIRTSGSRYEQYF. Written as DNA, the CDR3 is TGCGCCAGCAGCCAAGGGGACGGGATCCGAACTAGCGGGAGTAGATACGAGCAGTACTTC.

This chain uses TRBV25-1 with TRBJ2-5, with 9 bases identical to TRBD1. From germline, CDR1 is MGHDK and CDR2 SYGVNS. With V trimmed by 6 bases and J by 5 bases, 4 bases remained unmatched. The CDR3 has 13 amino acids. CDR3 in amino acids: CASRGTGSETQYF. The DNA of the CDR3 is TGTGCCAGCAGAGGGACAGGGAGCGAGACCCAGTACTTC.

This chain uses TRBV28 with TRBJ2-1; 10 bases are a match to TRBD2. The CDR3 totals 16 residues. In germline, CDR1 is MDHEN, CDR2 SYDVKM. V dropped 5 bases and J dropped 6; count of bases not matched to a gene: 10. In DNA, the CDR3 is TGTGCCAGCAGTCCAGCCGGGGCTAGCGGGAGCAATGAGCAGTTCTTC. Translating it yields CASSPAGASGSNEQFF.

The chain recombines TRBV20-1 with TRBJ2-1, with 8 bases matching TRBD2. The germline gives CDR1 DFQATT, CDR2 SNEGSKA (reference sequence). CDR3 length: 15 amino acids. Trimming removed 6 bases from V and 7 bases from J; junction bases left unmatched: 14. CDR3 residues: CSAGTAREGRNEQFF. Written as DNA, the CDR3 is TGCAGTGCCGGAACGGCTCGGGAGGGCCGTAATGAGCAGTTCTTC.

This rearrangement joins TRBV5-7 to TRBJ1-5; D unclear. TRBV5-7 is an ORF; its function is uncertain. V shed 1 base and J shed 3 bases, with 11 bases lying between them. The CDR3 contains 15 residues. CDR3 nucleotides: TGTGCCAGCAGCTTGTTAAGGGAGGACAATCAGCCCCAGCATTTT. Protein sequence: CASSLLREDNQPQHF.

This clonotype has just a few counts. Germline is not matched at one junction end, which may reflect a read error. The chain employs TRBV27 and TRBJ2-7; maybe TRBD1 (6 bases). The CDR3 totals 16 residues. Germline CDR1 is MNHEY and CDR2 is SMNVEV (reference sequence). CDR3 nucleotide sequence: TGTGCCGGCAGTTTGAGACAGGTTCCCCACTCCTACGAGCAGTACTTC. As protein: CAGSLRQVPHSYEQYF.

The rearrangement uses TRBV7-3 and TRBJ2-5; 8 bases agree with TRBD2. Germline assignment: CDR1 SGHTA and CDR2 FQGTGA. This CDR3 contains 15 residues. Unmatched junction bases numbered 8, after V lost 3 bases and J lost 5 bases. CDR3: CASSLLGTSEETQYF. CDR3 nucleotide sequence: TGTGCCAGCAGCTTGCTCGGGACTAGTGAGGAGACCCAGTACTTC. The entire variable domain, with the rest obtained from reference TRBV7-3 and TRBJ2-5, is as follows: GAGVSQTPSNKVTEKGKYVELRCDPISGHTALYWYRQSLGQGPEFLIYFQGTGAADDSGLPNDRFFAVRPEGSVSTLKIQRTERGDSAVYLCASSLLGTSEETQYFGPGTRLLVL.

This clonotype has a handful of counts. The rearrangement joins TRBV25-1 to TRBJ2-3; TRBD1 or TRBD2 may be the D gene (6 bases each). This CDR3 is 17 amino acids long. V gave up 1 base and J gave up 4 bases, with 18 bases separating them. The V gene's germline CDR1 is MGHDK and CDR2 SYGVNS. CDR3 DNA: TGTGCCAGCAGTGAATTAGGCCGGGGGCAATTGGCAGATACGCAGTATTTT. Its protein product is CASSELGRGQLADTQYF.

The V and J genes are TRBV6-5 and TRBJ2-1; TRBD2 matches at 12 bases. Germline V gene data show CDR1 as MNHEY and CDR2 as SVGAGI. This CDR3 comprises 17 residues. The V gene end was trimmed by 0 bases and the J gene end by 4 bases; junction bases not matched to a gene: 4. Written as DNA, the CDR3 is TGTGCCAGCAGTTACTCGACAACTAGCGGGGGGTACAATGAGCAGTTCTTC. Protein product: CASSYSTTSGGYNEQFF.

V is TRBV29-1 and J is TRBJ2-5; 10 positions agree with TRBD2. TRBJ2-1 matches the DNA end more closely, so the J call is doubtful. Germline CDR1 SQVTM, CDR2 ANQGSEA. This CDR3 spans 17 amino acids. CDR3 bases: TGCAGCGTTGTACGGCCCGCCTCTAGCGGGAGTTGGCATGAGCAGTTCTTC. Protein: CSVVRPASSGSWHEQFF.